The T cell receptor (beta chain) under discussion was sequenced for a study of identical twins (dated by TCRdb to between 2015 and 2016). Notes on the research overall: The study deep-sequenced TCR alpha and beta repertoires from monozygotic twins, unrelated adults of various ages and cord blood to test whether fetal clonotypes persist. To rule out contamination, replicate twin experiments were performed at different times with different library preparation protocols. Summary of the overall study and its limitations: Compared with coincidental sharing between unrelated individuals, out-of-frame TCR alpha sequences shared between twins had an excess of sequences with low generation probability. Because the same donors could not be followed over many years, the conclusions depended on cross-sectional statistical analysis. Zero-insertion analyses could be partly confounded by invariant T cells such as MAIT and iNKT, although diverse VJ usage argued against such confounding for most clonotypes. Excess twin sharing in beta out-of-frame sequences was weaker because fewer shared sequences lowered the signal-to-noise ratio. Out-of-frame TCR alpha sharing in monozygotic twins was systematically underestimated by recombination models, whereas sharing between unrelated individuals was in agreement with the recombination models. Fewer insertions were carried by abundant cord blood beta clonotypes; a weaker similar trend was observed in young adult naive repertoires, while no such trend was observed in memory repertoires.

The CDR3 goes from the cysteine to the phenylalanine over 16 residues. Only the CDR3 DNA stays, 48 bases, in frame from base 1. V drops 6 bases and J drops 5 bases, leaving 22 bases in between. CDR1 and CDR2, per the germline V gene, are KGHSH and LQKENI. The library was made by 5' RACE. The sample was run on an Illumina HiSeq 2000. A universal primer binding site was added through template switching, and the final cDNA carried a unique molecular identifier so that TCR cDNA molecules could be counted accurately. Specific primers in the conserved constant-segment region were used to synthesize first-strand cDNA for TCR alpha and beta chains. To control for contamination, each cDNA library was double barcoded with a SMART-Mk sample barcode plus Illumina barcodes. TruSeq adapter sequences and Illumina sample barcodes were added in two successive PCR steps. The Illumina HiSeq platform was used with custom primers to sequence TCR alpha and beta cDNA libraries. As for the original processing: Raw reads were processed with MiGEC to extract unique molecular identifiers, and MiXCR was used to determine CDR3 positions. Recombination models were inferred per individual with the repgenHMM and IGoR tools using an EM algorithm. Shared clonotypes were analyzed with the tcR package in R, and sharing was normalized by the product of cloneset sizes. To study raw recombination free of thymic and clonal selection effects, out-of-frame nonproductive sequences were analyzed. Using fastp at Q25 and MiXCR, TCRdb reprocessed the public reads and kept productive beta chains. When rows share a CDR3 protein, they turn into one entry using the most common DNA and genes. The V and J calls were determined by TCRdb, not by the authors. The sample has 510,000 or so distinct CDR3 sequences on record, 15% of them singletons. The ten biggest clones cover 0.44% of the sample.

In its sample, this clonotype was seen a few times. The clone's antigen remains unknown. Base qualities are not provided; no much larger clone lies one nucleotide away. Every donor was a healthy Caucasian. The twin cohort comprised three pairs of female monozygotic twins, all aged roughly 18 to 29 years. Positive isolation kits from Invitrogen were used to isolate CD4+ and CD8+ T cell populations. This sample was also put to use in a study of yellow fever vaccine responses in identical twins. The second study reports: According to the authors, the vaccine-induced T cell response in identical twins seemed to be partly convergent and partly specific to each individual. Focusing on identical twins, the study followed the T cell clones that responded to the vaccine, and did so with precision.

This clonotype was sampled from a woman in her late teens or twenties in good health. Sequenced sample: CD4+ T cells sorted from blood. This chain is built from TRBV18 and TRBJ2-5, with TRBD1 perhaps the D gene, on 5 matching bases. The CDR3 corresponds to CASSLNSQGRRETQYF. At the DNA level, the sequence is TGTGCCAGCTCCCTAAATAGTCAGGGTCGACGGGAGACCCAGTACTTC.